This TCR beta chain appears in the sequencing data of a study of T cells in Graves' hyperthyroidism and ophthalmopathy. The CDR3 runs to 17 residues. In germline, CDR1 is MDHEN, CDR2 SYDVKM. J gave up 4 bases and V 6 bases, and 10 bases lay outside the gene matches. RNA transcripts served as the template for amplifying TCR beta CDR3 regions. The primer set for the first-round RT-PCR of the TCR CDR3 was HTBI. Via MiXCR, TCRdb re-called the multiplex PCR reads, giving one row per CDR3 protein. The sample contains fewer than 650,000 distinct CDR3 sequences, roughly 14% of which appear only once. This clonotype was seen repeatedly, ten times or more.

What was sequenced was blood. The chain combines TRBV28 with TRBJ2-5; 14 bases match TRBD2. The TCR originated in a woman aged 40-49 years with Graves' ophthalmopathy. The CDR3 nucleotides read TGTGCCAGCAGCTCGGGACTAGCGGGAGAGGTGGGAGAGACCCAGTACTTC. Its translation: CASSSGLAGEVGETQYF.